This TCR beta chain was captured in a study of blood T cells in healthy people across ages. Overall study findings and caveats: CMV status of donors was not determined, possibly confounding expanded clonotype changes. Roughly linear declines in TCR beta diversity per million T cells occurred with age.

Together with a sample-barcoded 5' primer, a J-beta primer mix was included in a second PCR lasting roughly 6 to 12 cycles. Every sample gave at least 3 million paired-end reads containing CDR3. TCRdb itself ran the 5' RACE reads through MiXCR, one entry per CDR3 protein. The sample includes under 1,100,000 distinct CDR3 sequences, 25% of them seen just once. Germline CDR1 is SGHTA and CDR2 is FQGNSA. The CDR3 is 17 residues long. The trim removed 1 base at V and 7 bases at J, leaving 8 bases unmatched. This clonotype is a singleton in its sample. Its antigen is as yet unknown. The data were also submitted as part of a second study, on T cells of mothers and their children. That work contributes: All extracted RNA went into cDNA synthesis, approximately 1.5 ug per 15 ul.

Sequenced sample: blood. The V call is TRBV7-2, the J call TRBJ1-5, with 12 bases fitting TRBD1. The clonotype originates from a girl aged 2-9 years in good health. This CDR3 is CASSLVRDRGRGQPQHF. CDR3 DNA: TGTGCCAGCAGCTTAGTCCGGGACAGGGGGCGCGGGCAGCCCCAGCATTTT.